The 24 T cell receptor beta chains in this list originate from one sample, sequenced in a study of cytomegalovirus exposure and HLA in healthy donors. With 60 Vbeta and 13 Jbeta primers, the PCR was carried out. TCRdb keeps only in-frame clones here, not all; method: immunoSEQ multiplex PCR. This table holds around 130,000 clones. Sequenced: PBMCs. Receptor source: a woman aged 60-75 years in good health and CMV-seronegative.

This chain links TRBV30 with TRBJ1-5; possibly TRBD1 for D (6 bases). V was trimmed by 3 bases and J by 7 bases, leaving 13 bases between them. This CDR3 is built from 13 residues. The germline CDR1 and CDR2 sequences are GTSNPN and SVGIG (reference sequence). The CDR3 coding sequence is TGTGCCTGGAGGCCCTCCACAGGGCAGCCCCAGCATTTT. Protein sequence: CAWRPSTGQPQHF.

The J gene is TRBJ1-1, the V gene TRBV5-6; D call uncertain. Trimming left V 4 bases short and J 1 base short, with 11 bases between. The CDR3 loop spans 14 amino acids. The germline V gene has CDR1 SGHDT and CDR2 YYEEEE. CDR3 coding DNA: TGTGCCAGCAGCCTTACAGTTCGGAACACTGAAGCTTTCTTT. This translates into CASSLTVRNTEAFF.

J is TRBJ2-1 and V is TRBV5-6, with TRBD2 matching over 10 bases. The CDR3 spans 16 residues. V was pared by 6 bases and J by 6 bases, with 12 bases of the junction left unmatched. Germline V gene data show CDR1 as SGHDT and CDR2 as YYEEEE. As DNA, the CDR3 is TGTGCCAGCACTTACAACCCTGGACTAGCGGCCAATGAGCAGTTCTTC. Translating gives CASTYNPGLAANEQFF.

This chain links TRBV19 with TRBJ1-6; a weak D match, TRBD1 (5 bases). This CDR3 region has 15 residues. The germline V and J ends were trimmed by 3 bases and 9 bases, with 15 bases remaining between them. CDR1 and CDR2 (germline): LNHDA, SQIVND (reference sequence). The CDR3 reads CASSIPGHLGSPLHF. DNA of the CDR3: TGTGCCAGTAGTATCCCCGGACATCTTGGTTCACCCCTCCACTTT.

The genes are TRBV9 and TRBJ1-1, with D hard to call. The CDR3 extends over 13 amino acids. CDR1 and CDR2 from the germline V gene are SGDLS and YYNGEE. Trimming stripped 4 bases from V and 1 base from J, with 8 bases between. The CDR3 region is CASSLGRNTEAFF. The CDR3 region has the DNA TGTGCCAGCAGCTTAGGGAGGAACACTGAAGCTTTCTTT.

The CDR3 DNA follows: TGTGCCAGCAGTTACTCGATGACTAGCAGAGAGACCCAGTACTTC. It yields the protein CASSYSMTSRETQYF. The chain links TRBV6-6 to TRBJ2-5; the match to TRBD2 covers 7 bases. The V segment lost 0 bases and the J segment 4 bases; nucleotides outside the gene matches: 5. Germline loops: CDR1 MNHNY, CDR2 SVGAGI (reference sequence). There are 15 residues in the CDR3.

CDR3 loop: CASSARKGLAGGELFF. DNA for the CDR3: TGTGCCAGCAGTGCCCGGAAAGGACTAGCTGGCGGGGAGCTGTTTTTT. The chain links TRBV6-4 to TRBJ2-2, with 8 bases matching TRBD2. V shed 4 bases and J 7 bases; nucleotides not matched to a gene: 11. CDR3 size: 16 residues. The V gene's germline CDR1 is MRHNA and CDR2 SNTAGT.

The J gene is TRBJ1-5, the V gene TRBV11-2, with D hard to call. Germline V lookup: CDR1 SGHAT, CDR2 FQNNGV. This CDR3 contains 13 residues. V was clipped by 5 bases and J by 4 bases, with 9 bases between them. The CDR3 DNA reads TGTGCCAGCAGCGCAAACTGGAATCAGCCCCAGCATTTT. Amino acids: CASSANWNQPQHF.

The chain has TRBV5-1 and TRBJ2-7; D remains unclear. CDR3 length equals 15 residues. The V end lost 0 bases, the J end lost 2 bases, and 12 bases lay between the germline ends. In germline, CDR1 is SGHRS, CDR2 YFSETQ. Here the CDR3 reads CASSLAEETPYEQYF. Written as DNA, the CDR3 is TGCGCCAGCAGCTTGGCCGAAGAGACACCCTACGAGCAGTACTTC. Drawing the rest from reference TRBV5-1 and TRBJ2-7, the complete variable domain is KAGVTQTPRYLIKTRGQQVTLSCSPISGHRSVSWYQQTPGQGLQFLFEYFSETQRNKGNFPGRFSGRQFSNSRSEMNVSTLELGDSALYLCASSLAEETPYEQYFGPGTRLTVT.

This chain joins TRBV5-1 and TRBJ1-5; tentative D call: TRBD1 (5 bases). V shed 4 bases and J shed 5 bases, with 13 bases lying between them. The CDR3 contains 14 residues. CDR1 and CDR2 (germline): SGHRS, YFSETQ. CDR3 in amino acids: CASSPGGVDQPQHF. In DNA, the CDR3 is TGCGCCAGCAGCCCGGGGGGGGTTGATCAGCCCCAGCATTTT. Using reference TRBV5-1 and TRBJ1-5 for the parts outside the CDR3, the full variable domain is KAGVTQTPRYLIKTRGQQVTLSCSPISGHRSVSWYQQTPGQGLQFLFEYFSETQRNKGNFPGRFSGRQFSNSRSEMNVSTLELGDSALYLCASSPGGVDQPQHFGDGTRLSIL.

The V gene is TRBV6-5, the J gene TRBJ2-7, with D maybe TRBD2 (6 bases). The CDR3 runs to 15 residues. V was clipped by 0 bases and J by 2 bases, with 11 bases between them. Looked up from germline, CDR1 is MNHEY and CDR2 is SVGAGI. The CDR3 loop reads CASSYSEGPPYEQYF. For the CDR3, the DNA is TGTGCCAGCAGTTACTCGGAGGGGCCACCCTACGAGCAGTACTTC.

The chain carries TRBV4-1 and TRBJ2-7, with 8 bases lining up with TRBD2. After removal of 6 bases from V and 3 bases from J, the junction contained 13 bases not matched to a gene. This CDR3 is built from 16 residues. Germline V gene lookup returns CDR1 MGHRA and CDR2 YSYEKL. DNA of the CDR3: TGCGCCAGCAGACTTATGATCCGGGGGGGACACTACGAGCAGTACTTC. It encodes CASRLMIRGGHYEQYF.

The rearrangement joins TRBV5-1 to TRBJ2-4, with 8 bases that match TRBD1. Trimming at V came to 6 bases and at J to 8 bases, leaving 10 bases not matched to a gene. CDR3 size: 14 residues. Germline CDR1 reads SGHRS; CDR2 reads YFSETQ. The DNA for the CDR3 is TGCGCCAGCACAGTGGGGACAGGCATAGACATTCAGTACTTC. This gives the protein CASTVGTGIDIQYF. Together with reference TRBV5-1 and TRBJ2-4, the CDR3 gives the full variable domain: KAGVTQTPRYLIKTRGQQVTLSCSPISGHRSVSWYQQTPGQGLQFLFEYFSETQRNKGNFPGRFSGRQFSNSRSEMNVSTLELGDSALYLCASTVGTGIDIQYFGAGTRLSVL.

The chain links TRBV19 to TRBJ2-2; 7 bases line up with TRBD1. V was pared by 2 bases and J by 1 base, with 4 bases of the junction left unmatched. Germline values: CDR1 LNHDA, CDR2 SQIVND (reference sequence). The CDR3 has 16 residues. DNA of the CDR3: TGTGCCAGTAGTATAACCCGGACAGGGAACACCGGGGAGCTGTTTTTT. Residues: CASSITRTGNTGELFF.

CDR3 region: CASSLWATNEKLFF. The CDR3, as DNA: TGTGCCAGCAGCTTGTGGGCCACAAATGAAAAACTGTTTTTT. The rearrangement uses TRBV5-4 and TRBJ1-4; no clear D gene. The CDR3 runs to 14 residues. CDR1 is SGHNT and CDR2 is YYREEE in the germline V gene (reference sequence). Trimming removed 1 base at V and 5 bases at J, with 9 bases between.

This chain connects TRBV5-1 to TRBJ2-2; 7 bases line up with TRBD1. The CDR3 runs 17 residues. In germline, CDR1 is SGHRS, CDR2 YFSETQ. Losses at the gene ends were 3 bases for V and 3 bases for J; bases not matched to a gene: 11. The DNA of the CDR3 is TGCGCCAGCAGCTCGACAGCAACAGGGGCGCACACCGGGGAGCTGTTTTTT. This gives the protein CASSSTATGAHTGELFF. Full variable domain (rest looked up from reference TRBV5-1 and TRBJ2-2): KAGVTQTPRYLIKTRGQQVTLSCSPISGHRSVSWYQQTPGQGLQFLFEYFSETQRNKGNFPGRFSGRQFSNSRSEMNVSTLELGDSALYLCASSSTATGAHTGELFFGEGSRLTVL.

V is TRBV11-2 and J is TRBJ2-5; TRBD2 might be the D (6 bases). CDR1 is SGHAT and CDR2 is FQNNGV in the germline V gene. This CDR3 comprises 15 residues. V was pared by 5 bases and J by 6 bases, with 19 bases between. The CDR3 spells CASSTAAGTSKTQYF. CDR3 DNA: TGTGCCAGCAGCACTGCCGCGGGCACTAGCAAGACCCAGTACTTC.

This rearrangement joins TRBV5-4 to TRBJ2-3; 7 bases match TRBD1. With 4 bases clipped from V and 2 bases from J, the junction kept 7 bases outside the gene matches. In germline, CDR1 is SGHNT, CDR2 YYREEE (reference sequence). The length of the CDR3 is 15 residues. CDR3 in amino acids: CASSLRQGYTDTQYF. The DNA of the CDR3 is TGTGCCAGCAGCCTAAGACAGGGCTACACAGATACGCAGTATTTT.

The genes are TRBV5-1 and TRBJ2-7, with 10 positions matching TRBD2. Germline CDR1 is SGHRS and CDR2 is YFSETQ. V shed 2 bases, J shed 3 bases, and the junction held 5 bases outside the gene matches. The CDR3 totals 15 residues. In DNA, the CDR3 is TGCGCCAGCAGCTTCGGACTAGCGGAGTTCTACGAGCAGTACTTC. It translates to CASSFGLAEFYEQYF.

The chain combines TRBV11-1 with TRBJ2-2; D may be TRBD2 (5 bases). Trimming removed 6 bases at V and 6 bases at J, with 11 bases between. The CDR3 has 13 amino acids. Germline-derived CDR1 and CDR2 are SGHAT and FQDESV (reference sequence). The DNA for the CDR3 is TGTGCCAGCAGTGGAGGTTGGCCCGGGGAGCTGTTTTTT. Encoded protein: CASSGGWPGELFF.

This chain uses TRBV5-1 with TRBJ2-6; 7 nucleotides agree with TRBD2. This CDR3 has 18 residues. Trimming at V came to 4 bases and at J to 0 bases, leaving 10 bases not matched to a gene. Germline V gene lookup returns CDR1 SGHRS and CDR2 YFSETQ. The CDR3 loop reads CASSPAGDPSSGANVLTF. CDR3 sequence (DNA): TGCGCCAGCAGCCCGGCGGGGGATCCGAGCTCTGGGGCCAACGTCCTGACTTTC.

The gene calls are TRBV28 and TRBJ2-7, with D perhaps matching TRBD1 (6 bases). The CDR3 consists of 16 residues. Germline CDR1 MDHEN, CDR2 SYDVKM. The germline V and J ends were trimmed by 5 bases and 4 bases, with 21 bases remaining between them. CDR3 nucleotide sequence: TGTGCCAGCAGTCCAAATACCGGGACATGGTATTACGAGCAGTACTTC. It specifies CASSPNTGTWYYEQYF.

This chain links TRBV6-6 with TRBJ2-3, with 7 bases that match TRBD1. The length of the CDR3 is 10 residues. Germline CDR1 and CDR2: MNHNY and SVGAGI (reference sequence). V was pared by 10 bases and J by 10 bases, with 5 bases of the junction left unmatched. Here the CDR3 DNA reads TGTGCCACCTCAACAGGGGCGCAGTATTTT. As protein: CATSTGAQYF.

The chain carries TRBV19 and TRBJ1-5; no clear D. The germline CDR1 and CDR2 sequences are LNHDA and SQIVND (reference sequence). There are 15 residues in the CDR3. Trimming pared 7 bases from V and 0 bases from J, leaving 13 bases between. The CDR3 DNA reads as TGTGCCAGTATATATGGCGGGGATAGCAATCAGCCCCAGCATTTT. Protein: CASIYGGDSNQPQHF.